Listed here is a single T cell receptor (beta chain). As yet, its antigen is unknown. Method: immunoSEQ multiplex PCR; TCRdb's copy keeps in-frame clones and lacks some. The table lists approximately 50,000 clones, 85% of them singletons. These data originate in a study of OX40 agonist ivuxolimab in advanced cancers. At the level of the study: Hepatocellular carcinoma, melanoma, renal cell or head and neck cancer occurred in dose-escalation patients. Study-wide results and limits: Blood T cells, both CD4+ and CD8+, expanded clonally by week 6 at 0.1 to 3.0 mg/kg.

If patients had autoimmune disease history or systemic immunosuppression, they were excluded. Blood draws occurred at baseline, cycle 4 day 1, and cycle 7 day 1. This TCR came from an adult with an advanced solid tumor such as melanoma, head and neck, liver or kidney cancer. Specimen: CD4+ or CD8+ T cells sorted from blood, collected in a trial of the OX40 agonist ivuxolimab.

The CDR3 DNA sequence: TGTGCCATCAGTCGGGGACAGGGTCGGAGGACAGATACGCAGTATTTT. This encodes CAISRGQGRRTDTQYF. The chain combines TRBV10-3 with TRBJ2-3; 9 nucleotides line up with TRBD1. The ends lost 5 bases at V and 3 bases at J; junction bases unmatched: 9. From germline, CDR1 is ENHRY and CDR2 SYGVKD. The CDR3 runs 16 residues.